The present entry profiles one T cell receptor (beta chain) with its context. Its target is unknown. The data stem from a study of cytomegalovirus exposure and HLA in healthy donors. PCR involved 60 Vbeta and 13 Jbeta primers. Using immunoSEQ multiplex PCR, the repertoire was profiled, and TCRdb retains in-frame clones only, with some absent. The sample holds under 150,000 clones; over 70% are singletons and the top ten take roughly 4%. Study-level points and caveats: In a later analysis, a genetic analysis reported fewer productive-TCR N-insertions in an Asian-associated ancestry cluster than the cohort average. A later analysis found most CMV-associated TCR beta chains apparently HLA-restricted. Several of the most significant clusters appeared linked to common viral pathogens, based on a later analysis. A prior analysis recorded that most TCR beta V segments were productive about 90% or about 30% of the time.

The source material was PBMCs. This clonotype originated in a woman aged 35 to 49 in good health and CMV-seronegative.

In DNA, the CDR3 is TGTGCCAGCAGCCAAGAGGGGGCCGAAAAACTGTTTTTT. This sequence encodes CASSQEGAEKLFF. The V gene is TRBV4-2, the J gene TRBJ1-4, with D perhaps TRBD1 (6 bases). Germline-derived CDR1 and CDR2 are LGHNA and YNFKEQ. Trimming removed 0 bases from V and 8 bases from J, with 7 bases in between. This CDR3 contains 13 residues.